A selection of T cell receptor beta chains follows, all from one sample in a study of shared clonotypes between healthy human individuals. Method: immunoSEQ multiplex PCR; TCRdb's copy keeps in-frame clones and lacks some. The profile covers more than 2 million clones, with 80% to 95% appearing a single time and more than 1.5% taken by the ten largest. Sequenced sample: naive CD8+ T cells from PBMCs. These receptors all come from a man aged 18 to 30 in good health. Some clones in this sample may be carry-over from other donors' samples. Both conserved end residues are part of each CDR3. The D gene is left open where the match is weak. Size values are once, few and many counts, or a class for expanded clones, and some rows have none.

clone_size cdr3_length j_call v_call d_call cdr3_nt cdr3_aa
. 18 TRBJ2-6 TRBV28 . TGTGCCAGCAGATATACCCCCCGGACCCGCTCTGGGGCCAACGTCCTGACTTTC CASRYTPRTRSGANVLTF
once 16 TRBJ2-7 TRBV15 TRBD2 TGTGCCACCAGCAGAGATAGGCGGGGGGGGCCCTACGAGCAGTACTTC CATSRDRRGGPYEQYF
. 16 TRBJ2-1 TRBV11-3 . TGTGCCAGCAGCTCGCGCGAGGGCTTCTCCTACAATGAGCAGTTCTTC CASSSREGFSYNEQFF
few 15 TRBJ1-2 TRBV7-9 . TGTGCCAGCAACCCCCCCTCAGGGGAAATGGGAGGCTACACCTTC CASNPPSGEMGGYTF
. 15 TRBJ2-7 TRBV6-5 . TGTGCCAGCAGCCCCACCCAAGACAGGTACTACGAGCAGTACTTC CASSPTQDRYYEQYF
once 14 TRBJ2-7 TRBV13 TRBD2 TGTGCCAGCAGCTTAGCGGGAGGGCCCTACGAGCAGTACTTC CASSLAGGPYEQYF
. 16 TRBJ2-2 TRBV7-6 TRBD1 TGTGCCAGCAGCTTAGTACCGGGACAGTTCACCGGGGAGCTGTTTTTT CASSLVPGQFTGELFF
. 16 TRBJ2-5 TRBV7-2 TRBD2 TGTGCCAGCAGCCTATACCGGGGACTAGCGGAAGAGACCCAGTACTTC CASSLYRGLAEETQYF
. 12 TRBJ2-2 TRBV11-2 . TGTGCCAGCAGCTTATCGGCAGGGGAGCTGTTTTTT CASSLSAGELFF
. 15 TRBJ2-7 TRBV5-6 TRBD2 TGTGCCAGCAGCTTGGCTGGCGGGAGGCTCGACGAGCAGTACTTC CASSLAGGRLDEQYF
. 15 TRBJ2-7 TRBV5-1 TRBD1 TGCGCCAGCAGCTTGGCCGGGACAGGGGTTCACGAGCAGTACTTC CASSLAGTGVHEQYF
. 16 TRBJ1-4 TRBV2 . TGTGCCAGCGGAGCGGGGGGTCTCGGGGCTAATGAAAAACTGTTTTTT CASGAGGLGANEKLFF
. 13 TRBJ2-7 TRBV11-2 . TGTGCCAGCAGCTTAAGTAGTACTGGCGAGCAGTACTTC CASSLSSTGEQYF
. 14 TRBJ2-7 TRBV5-1 . TGCGCCAGCAGAGCGGGCGGGGACCCCTACGAGCAGTACTTC CASRAGGDPYEQYF
. 16 TRBJ2-7 TRBV7-9 TRBD2 TGTGCCAGCAGCCCACCATCCAGCGGGAAAGCCTACGAGCAGTACTTC CASSPPSSGKAYEQYF
. 12 TRBJ2-7 TRBV7-8 . TGTGCCAGCAGCCCCAAGACCTACGAGCAGTACTTC CASSPKTYEQYF
. 15 TRBJ1-1 TRBV4-1 . TGCGCCAGCAGCCAAGGCAGGACACTGAACACTGAAGCTTTCTTT CASSQGRTLNTEAFF
. 13 TRBJ2-7 TRBV9 . TGTGCCAGCAGCGTAGTTCCAGGCTACGAGCAGTACTTC CASSVVPGYEQYF
. 12 TRBJ2-2 TRBV29-1 . TGCAGCGTCCCGACCCGCGCCGGGGAGCTGTTTTTT CSVPTRAGELFF
. 16 TRBJ1-2 TRBV4-1 . TGCGCCAGCAGCCAAGATGCCCGTACGGGAGGCGATGGCTACACCTTC CASSQDARTGGDGYTF
. 15 TRBJ1-5 TRBV19 . TGTGCCAGTAGTATAGATCTAGATAGCAATCAGCCCCAGCATTTT CASSIDLDSNQPQHF
. 12 TRBJ2-7 TRBV29-1 . TGCAGCGTTGATTGGCACCCGTACGAGCAGTACTTC CSVDWHPYEQYF
. 13 TRBJ2-7 TRBV13 . TGTGCCAGCAGCCCCGCCCAATCCTACGAGCAGTACTTC CASSPAQSYEQYF
. 13 TRBJ2-7 TRBV29-1 . TGCAGCGTTAGGACAGAGATCTCCTACGAGCAGTACTTC CSVRTEISYEQYF
. 15 TRBJ1-1 TRBV25-1 TRBD1 TGTGCCAGCATTGGGACAGGGGTAGGGAACACTGAAGCTTTCTTT CASIGTGVGNTEAFF
. 15 TRBJ2-1 TRBV28 TRBD2 TGTGCCAGCAGTTTATTAGGACTAGGGCGGAATGAGCAGTTCTTC CASSLLGLGRNEQFF
. 13 TRBJ1-4 TRBV2 . TGTGCCAGCAGTGACCGCCATTGGGAAAAACTGTTTTTT CASSDRHWEKLFF
. 15 TRBJ2-5 TRBV19 . TGTGCCAGTAGTATAGATCTTGAAACGAAAGAGACCCAGTACTTC CASSIDLETKETQYF
. 20 TRBJ2-3 TRBV15 TRBD2 TGTGCCACCAGCGGAACGACCGGGACTAGCGGACCGTTGGCGACAGATACGCAGTATTTT CATSGTTGTSGPLATDTQYF
. 14 TRBJ1-1 TRBV6-5 . TGTGCCAGCAGCACCGGGAGTTTGGTAACTGAAGCTTTCTTT CASSTGSLVTEAFF
. 14 TRBJ1-2 TRBV10-3 TRBD1 TGTGCCATCATGTCGGGGACAGGGAAAAGTGGCTACACCTTC CAIMSGTGKSGYTF
few 13 TRBJ1-1 TRBV28 . TGTGCCAGCAGTGTCCGGACAAGTCTTGAAGCTTTCTTT CASSVRTSLEAFF
. 11 TRBJ2-7 TRBV6-1 . TGTGCCAGCAGTGCATCAGACGATTGGTACTTC CASSASDDWYF
. 12 TRBJ2-2 TRBV2 . TGTGCCAGCAGAGACACCGGCGGGGAGCTGTTTTTT CASRDTGGELFF
. 15 TRBJ2-2 TRBV5-1 . TGCGCCAGCAGCTTGGGGCCGTCGGGCACCGGGGAGCTGTTTTTT CASSLGPSGTGELFF
. 15 TRBJ2-7 TRBV5-6 TRBD2 TGTGCCAGCAGCCGCCGGGGCGGGAGCTCCTACGAGCAGTACTTC CASSRRGGSSYEQYF
. 17 TRBJ2-7 TRBV7-8 . TGTGCCAGCAGCTTAGAATTAGGGGCAGGGCAAGGGTACGAGCAGTACTTC CASSLELGAGQGYEQYF
. 16 TRBJ1-2 TRBV9 . TGTGCCAGCAGCGTAGGGGTAGAGATGGCTAACTATGGCTACACCTTC CASSVGVEMANYGYTF
. 15 TRBJ1-2 TRBV9 TRBD1 TGTGCCAGCAGCGCCGGACAGGGAAGTTACGCTGGCTACACCTTC CASSAGQGSYAGYTF
. 15 TRBJ1-1 TRBV6-4 . TGTGCCAGCAGTGACTCCCGTTGGGGGGCCACTGAAGCTTTCTTT CASSDSRWGATEAFF
. 15 TRBJ2-7 TRBV28 . TGTGCCAGCAGTTTATGGAAGGCCCTCTCCTACGAGCAGTACTTC CASSLWKALSYEQYF
. 17 TRBJ2-1 TRBV28 TRBD2 TGTGCCAGCAGTTTACCCCGTAGCGGGACCTCCTACAATGAGCAGTTCTTC CASSLPRSGTSYNEQFF
. 17 TRBJ2-3 TRBV11-2 . TGTGCCAGCAGCTTAGAAGCCTCAGGTTACCAGACGGGTACGCAGTATTTT CASSLEASGYQTGTQYF
. 15 TRBJ2-2 TRBV9 . TGTGCCAGCAGCGTAGGCACCCCGGGGGAAGGGGAGCTGTTTTTT CASSVGTPGEGELFF
. 13 TRBJ2-3 TRBV27 . TGTGCCAGCAAGGGCGGTAGCACAGATACGCAGTATTTT CASKGGSTDTQYF
few 14 TRBJ1-2 TRBV19 . TGTGCCAGTAGTATACGCAGCCTCTTCTATGGCTACACCTTC CASSIRSLFYGYTF
few 14 TRBJ1-5 TRBV2 . TGTGCCAGCAGTGAGGGGGCAGGGAAAATGCCCCAGCATTTT CASSEGAGKMPQHF
. 20 TRBJ2-5 TRBV6-1 TRBD2 TGTGCCAGCAGTGGACAGGGGTTGGGACTAGCGGGATCCGAAGAAGAGACCCAGTACTTC CASSGQGLGLAGSEEETQYF
once 14 TRBJ2-2 TRBV6-4 . TGTGCCAGCAGCGGCCGGGACTCTCCCGGGGAGCTGTTTTTT CASSGRDSPGELFF
. 15 TRBJ2-5 TRBV7-9 TRBD2 TGTGCCAGCAGCCCCACTAGCGGGAGAGGTGAGACCCAGTACTTC CASSPTSGRGETQYF
. 13 TRBJ2-7 TRBV9 . TGTGCCAGCAGCGGGGGACGGTCCGATGAGCAGTACTTC CASSGGRSDEQYF
. 14 TRBJ2-7 TRBV28 . TGTGCCAGCAGTTTATTCAGTGGTTCTTACGAGCAGTACTTC CASSLFSGSYEQYF
. 15 TRBJ2-3 TRBV27 TRBD1 TGTGCCAGCAGCTTACAGGGGGAAGGCACAGATACGCAGTATTTT CASSLQGEGTDTQYF
. 12 TRBJ1-2 TRBV19 . TGTGCCAGTAGCGACGGACCTTATGGCTACACCTTC CASSDGPYGYTF
. 16 TRBJ2-5 TRBV6-5 TRBD2 TGTGCCAGCAGTTACTCATGGCGGGAGGGCTCCGAGACCCAGTACTTC CASSYSWREGSETQYF
few 15 TRBJ1-1 TRBV4-3 . TGCGCCAGCAGCCAAGATCGGCAGGGCAACACTGAAGCTTTCTTT CASSQDRQGNTEAFF
. 20 TRBJ2-1 TRBV13 TRBD2 TGTGCCAGCAGCTCCAGAGGGACTAGCGGGAGAACGCGGGAACACAATGAGCAGTTCTTC CASSSRGTSGRTREHNEQFF